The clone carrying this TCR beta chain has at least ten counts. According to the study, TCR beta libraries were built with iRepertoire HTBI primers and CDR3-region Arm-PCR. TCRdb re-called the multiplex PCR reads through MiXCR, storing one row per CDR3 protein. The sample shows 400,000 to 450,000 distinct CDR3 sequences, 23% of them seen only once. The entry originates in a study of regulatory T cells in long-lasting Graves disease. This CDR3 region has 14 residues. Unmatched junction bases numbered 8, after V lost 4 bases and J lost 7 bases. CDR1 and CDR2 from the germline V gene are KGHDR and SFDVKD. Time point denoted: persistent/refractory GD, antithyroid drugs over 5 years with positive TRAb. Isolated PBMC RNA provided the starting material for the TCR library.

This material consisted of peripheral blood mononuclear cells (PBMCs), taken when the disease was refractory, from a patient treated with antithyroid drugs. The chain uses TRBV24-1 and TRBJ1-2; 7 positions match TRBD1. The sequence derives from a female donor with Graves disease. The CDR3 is CATSDPPQGSGYTF. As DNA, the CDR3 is TGTGCCACCAGTGACCCTCCACAGGGGTCTGGCTACACCTTC.